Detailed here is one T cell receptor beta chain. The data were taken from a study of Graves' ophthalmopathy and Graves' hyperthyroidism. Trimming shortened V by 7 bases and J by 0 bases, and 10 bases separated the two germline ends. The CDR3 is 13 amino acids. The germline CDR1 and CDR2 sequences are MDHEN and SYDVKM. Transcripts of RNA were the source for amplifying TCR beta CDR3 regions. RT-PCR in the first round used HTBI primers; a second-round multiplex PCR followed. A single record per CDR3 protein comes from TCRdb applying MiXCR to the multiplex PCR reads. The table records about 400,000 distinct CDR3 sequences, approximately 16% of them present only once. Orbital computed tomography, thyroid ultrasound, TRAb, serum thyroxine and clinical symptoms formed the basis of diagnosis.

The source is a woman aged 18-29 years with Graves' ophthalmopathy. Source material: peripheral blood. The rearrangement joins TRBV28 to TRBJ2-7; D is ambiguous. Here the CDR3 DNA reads TGTGCCAGCATGGAAATCGGCTCCTACGAGCAGTACTTC. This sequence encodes CASMEIGSYEQYF.